This TCR beta chain was sequenced in a study of blood T cell repertoires in COVID-19. Study-level background: Sources were T cells, B-cell-depleted T cells, or PBMCs; the material itself was cDNA or gDNA.

Per the authors' pipeline: How many nucleated cells were present was estimated from reference gene primer amplification. TCRdb's table, derived via immunoSEQ multiplex PCR, lists solely in-frame clones and lacks some. The DNA was the basis for D and trimming; V, J and clone size are from that table. Among 250,000 or so clones listed, 80% to 90% were seen once. The CDR3 totals 14 residues. Germline CDR1 MNHEY, CDR2 SMNVEV (reference sequence). Trimming took 10 bases from V and 2 from J, leaving 16 bases between them. The chain couples TRBV27 to TRBJ2-3; possibly TRBD2 for D (5 bases). The TCR comes from a man between 25 and 39 years old with active or convalescent COVID-19. Sequences were obtained from peripheral blood. The CDR3 loop is CATSPAGNTDTQYF. The CDR3 region has the DNA TGTGCCACCTCACCCGCCGGGAACACAGATACGCAGTATTTT.